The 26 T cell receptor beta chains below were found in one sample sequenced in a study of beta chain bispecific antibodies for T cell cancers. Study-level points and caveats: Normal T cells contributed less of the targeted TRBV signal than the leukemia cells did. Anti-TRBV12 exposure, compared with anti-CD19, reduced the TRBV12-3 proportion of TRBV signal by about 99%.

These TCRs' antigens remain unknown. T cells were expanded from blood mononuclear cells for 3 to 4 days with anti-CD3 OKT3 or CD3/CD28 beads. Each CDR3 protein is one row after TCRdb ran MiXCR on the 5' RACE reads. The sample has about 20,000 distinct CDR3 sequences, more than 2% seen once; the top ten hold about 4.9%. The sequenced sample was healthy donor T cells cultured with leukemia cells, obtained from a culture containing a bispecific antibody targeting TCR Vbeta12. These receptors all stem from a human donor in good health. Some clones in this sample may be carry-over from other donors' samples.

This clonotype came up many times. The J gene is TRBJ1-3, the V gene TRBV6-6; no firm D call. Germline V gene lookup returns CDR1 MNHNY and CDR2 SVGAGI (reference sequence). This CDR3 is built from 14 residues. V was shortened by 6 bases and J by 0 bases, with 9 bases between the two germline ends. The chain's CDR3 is CASSLWPSGNTIYF. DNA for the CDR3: TGTGCCAGCAGCTTGTGGCCCTCTGGAAACACCATATATTTT.

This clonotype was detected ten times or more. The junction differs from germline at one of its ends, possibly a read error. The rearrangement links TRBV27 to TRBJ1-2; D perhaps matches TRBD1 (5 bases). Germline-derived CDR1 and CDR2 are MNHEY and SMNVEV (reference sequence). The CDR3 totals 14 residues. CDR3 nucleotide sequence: TGCGCTCATCCTGCGACAGCTTGGAACTATGGCTACACCTTC. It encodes CAHPATAWNYGYTF.

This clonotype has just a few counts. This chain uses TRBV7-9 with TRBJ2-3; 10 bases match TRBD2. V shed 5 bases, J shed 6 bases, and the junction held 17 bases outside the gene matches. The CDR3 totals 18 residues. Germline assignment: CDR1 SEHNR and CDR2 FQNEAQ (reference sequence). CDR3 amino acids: CASSDTTAGGHFSDTQYF. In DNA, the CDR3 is TGTGCCAGCAGCGATACGACAGCGGGGGGGCACTTCTCTGATACGCAGTATTTT.

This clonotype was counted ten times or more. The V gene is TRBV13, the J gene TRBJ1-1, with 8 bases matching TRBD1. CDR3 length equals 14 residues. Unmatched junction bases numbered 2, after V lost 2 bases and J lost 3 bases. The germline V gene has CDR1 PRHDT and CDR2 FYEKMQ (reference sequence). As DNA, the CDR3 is TGTGCCAGCAGCTTACTGACAGGGGACACTGAAGCTTTCTTT. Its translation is CASSLLTGDTEAFF.

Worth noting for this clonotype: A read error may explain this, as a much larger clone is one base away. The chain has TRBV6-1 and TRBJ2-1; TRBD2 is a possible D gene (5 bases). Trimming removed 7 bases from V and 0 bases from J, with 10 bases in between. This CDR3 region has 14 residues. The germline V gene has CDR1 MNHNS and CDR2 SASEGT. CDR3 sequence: CASKERGSYNEQFF. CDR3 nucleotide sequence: TGTGCCAGCAAAGAACGGGGCTCCTACAATGAGCAGTTCTTC.

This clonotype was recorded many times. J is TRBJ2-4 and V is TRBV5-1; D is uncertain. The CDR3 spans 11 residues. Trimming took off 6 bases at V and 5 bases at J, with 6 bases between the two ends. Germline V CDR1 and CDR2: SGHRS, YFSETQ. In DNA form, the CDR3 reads TGCGCCAGCACCGATCAAAACATTCAGTACTTC. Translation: CASTDQNIQYF.

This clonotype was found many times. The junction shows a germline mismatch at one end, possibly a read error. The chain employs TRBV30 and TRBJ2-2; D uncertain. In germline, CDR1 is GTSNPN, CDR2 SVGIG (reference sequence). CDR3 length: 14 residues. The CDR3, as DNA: TGTGCCTGGAGTCGGCCTCCGAACCCCGGGGAGCTGTTTTTT. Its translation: CAWSRPPNPGELFF.

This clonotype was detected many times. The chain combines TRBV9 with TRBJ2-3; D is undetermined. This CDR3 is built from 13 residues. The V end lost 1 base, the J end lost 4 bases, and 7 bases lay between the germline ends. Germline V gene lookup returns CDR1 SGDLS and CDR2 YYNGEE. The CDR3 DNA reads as TGTGCCAGCAGCGTAACGGTTGCAGATACGCAGTATTTT. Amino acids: CASSVTVADTQYF.

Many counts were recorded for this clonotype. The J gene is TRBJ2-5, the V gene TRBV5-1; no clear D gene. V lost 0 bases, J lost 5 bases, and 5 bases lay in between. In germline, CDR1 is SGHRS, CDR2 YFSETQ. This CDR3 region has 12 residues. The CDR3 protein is CASSLAFETQYF. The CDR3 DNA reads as TGCGCCAGCAGCTTGGCCTTTGAGACCCAGTACTTC.

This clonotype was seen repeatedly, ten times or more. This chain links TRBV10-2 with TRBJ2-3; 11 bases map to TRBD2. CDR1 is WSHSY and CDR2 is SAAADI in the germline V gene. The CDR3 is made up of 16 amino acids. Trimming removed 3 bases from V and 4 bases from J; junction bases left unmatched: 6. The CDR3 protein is CASSDLAGGGADTQYF. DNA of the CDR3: TGCGCCAGCAGTGATCTAGCGGGGGGAGGGGCAGATACGCAGTATTTT.

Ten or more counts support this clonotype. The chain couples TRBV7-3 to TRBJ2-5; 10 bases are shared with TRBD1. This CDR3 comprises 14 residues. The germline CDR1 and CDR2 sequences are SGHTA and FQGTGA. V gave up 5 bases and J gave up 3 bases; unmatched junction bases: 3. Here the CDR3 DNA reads TGTGCCAGCAGCCCCGGACAGGGGGAAGAGACCCAGTACTTC. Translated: CASSPGQGEETQYF.

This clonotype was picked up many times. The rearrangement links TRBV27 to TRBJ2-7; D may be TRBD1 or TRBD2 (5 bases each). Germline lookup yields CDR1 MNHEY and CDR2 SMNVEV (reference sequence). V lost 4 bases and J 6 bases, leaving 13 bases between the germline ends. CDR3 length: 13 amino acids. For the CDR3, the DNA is TGTGCCAGCAGTTGGGACCTTGAACGCGAGCAGTACTTC. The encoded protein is CASSWDLEREQYF.

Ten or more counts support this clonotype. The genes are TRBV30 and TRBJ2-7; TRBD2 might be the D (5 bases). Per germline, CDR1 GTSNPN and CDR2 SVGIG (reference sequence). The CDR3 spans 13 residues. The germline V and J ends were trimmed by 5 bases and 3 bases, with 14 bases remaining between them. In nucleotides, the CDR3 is TGTGCCTGGGAATTTTCGGGAAACTACGAGCAGTACTTC. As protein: CAWEFSGNYEQYF.

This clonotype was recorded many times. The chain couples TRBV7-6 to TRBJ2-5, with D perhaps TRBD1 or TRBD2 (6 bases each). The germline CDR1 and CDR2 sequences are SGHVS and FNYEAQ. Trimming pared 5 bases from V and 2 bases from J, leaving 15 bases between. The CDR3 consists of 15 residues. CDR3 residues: CASSRNRAGQETQYF. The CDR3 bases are TGTGCCAGCAGCCGAAACAGGGCGGGACAAGAGACCCAGTACTTC.

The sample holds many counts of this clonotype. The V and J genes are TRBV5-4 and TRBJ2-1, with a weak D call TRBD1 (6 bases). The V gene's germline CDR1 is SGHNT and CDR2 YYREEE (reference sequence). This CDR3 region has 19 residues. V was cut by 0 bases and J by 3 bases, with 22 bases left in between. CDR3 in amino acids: CASSLAGKSRAGDYNEQFF. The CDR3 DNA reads TGTGCCAGCAGCTTGGCCGGGAAATCTAGGGCAGGGGACTACAATGAGCAGTTCTTC.

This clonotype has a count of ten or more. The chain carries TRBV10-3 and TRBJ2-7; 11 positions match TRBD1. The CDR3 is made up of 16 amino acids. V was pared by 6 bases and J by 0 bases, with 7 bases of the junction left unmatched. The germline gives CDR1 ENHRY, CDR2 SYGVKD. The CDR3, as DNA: TGTGCCATCAGCGGAGGGGGACAGGGGGTCTCCTACGAGCAGTACTTC. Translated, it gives CAISGGGQGVSYEQYF.

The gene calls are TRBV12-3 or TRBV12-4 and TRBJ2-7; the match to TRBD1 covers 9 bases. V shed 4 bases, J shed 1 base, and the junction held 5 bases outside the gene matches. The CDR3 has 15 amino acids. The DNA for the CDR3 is TGTGCCAGCAGTTCCTCGGGACAGGGATCCTACGAGCAGTACTTC. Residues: CASSSSGQGSYEQYF.

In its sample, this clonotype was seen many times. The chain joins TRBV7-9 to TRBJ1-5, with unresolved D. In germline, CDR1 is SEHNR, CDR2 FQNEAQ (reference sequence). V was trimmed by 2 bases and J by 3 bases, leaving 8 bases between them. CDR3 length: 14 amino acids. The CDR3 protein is CASSLSLTNQPQHF. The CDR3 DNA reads TGTGCCAGCAGCTTATCCTTGACCAATCAGCCCCAGCATTTT.

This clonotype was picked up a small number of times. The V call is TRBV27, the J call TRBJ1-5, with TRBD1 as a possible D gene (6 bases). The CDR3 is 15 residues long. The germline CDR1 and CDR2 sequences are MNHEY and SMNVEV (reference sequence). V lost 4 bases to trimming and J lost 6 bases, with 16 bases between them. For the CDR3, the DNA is TGTGCCAGCAGTTACCACAGGGATGTAAGTCAGCCCCAGCATTTT. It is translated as CASSYHRDVSQPQHF.

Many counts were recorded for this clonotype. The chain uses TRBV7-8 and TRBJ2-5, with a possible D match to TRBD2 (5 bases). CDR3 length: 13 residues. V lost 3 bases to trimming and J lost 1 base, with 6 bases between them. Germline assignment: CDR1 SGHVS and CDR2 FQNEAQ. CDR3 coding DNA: TGTGCCAGCAGCTTGGGAGCCCAAGAGACCCAGTACTTC. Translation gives CASSLGAQETQYF.

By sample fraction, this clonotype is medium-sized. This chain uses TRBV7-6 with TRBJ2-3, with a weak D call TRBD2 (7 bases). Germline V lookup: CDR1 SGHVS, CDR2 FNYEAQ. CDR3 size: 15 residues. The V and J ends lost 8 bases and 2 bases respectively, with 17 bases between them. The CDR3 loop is CASARGGANTDTQYF. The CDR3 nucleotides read TGTGCCAGCGCACGAGGGGGGGCAAACACAGATACGCAGTATTTT.

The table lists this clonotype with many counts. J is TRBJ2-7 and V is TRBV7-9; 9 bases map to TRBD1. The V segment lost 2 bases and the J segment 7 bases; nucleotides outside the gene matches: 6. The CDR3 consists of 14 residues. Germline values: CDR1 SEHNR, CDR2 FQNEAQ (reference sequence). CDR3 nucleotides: TGTGCCAGCAGCTTAATACAGGGGGCGAGTGAGCAGTACTTC. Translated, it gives CASSLIQGASEQYF.

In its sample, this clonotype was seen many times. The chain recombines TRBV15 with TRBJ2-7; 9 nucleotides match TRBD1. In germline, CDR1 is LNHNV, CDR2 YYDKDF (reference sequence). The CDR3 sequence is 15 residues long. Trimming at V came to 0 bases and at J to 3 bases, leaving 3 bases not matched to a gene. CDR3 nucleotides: TGTGCCACCAGCAGAGAAACAGGGGGCGGCTACGAGCAGTACTTC. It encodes CATSRETGGGYEQYF.

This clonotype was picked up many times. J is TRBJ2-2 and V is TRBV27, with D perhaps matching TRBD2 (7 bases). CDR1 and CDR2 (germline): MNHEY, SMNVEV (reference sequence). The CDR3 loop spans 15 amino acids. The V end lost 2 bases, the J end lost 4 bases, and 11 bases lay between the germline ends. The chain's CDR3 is CASSLAGAITGELFF. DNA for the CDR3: TGTGCCAGCAGTTTAGCGGGGGCCATCACCGGGGAGCTGTTTTTT.

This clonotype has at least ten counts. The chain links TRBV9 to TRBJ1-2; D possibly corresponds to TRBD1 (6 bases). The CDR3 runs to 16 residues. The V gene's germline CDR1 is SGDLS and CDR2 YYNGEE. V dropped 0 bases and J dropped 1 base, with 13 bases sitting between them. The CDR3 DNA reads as TGTGCCAGCAGCGTAGGTACCACAGGGTATAACTATGGCTACACCTTC. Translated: CASSVGTTGYNYGYTF.

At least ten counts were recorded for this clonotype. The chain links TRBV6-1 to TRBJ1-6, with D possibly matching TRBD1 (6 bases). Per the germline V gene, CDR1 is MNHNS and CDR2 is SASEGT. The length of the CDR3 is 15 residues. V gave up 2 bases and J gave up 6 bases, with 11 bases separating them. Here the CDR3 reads CASSERTASNSPLHF. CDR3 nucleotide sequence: TGTGCCAGCAGTGAACGGACAGCGTCTAATTCACCCCTCCACTTT.